This TCR beta chain was captured in a study of shared clonotypes between healthy human individuals. Across the whole study: The people who gave samples were a couple of women and a few men aged 18 to 49.

V shed 2 bases, J shed 1 base, and the junction held 5 bases outside the gene matches. The CDR3 contains 16 residues. Germline V CDR1 and CDR2: SGHRS, YFSETQ. All donors qualified as healthy HIV-negative adults and had experienced no recent acute infections or vaccinations. Assay used: immunoSEQ multiplex PCR; TCRdb lists only in-frame clones, some missing. This table holds about 2.4 million clones, about 92% found once. The clonotype originates from a young man in good health. The chain is built from TRBV5-1 and TRBJ2-2; 7 bases fit TRBD1. The sequenced material came from naive CD4+ T cells sorted from blood. Subset here: CD45RA+ positively selected. CDR3 DNA sequence: TGCGCCAGCAGCTTCTTGGGACAGAGGAACACCGGGGAGCTGTTTTTT. Translating it yields CASSFLGQRNTGELFF.